Included here is one T cell receptor (beta chain) sequence, with context. Its specificity is not known. J lost 6 bases, V lost 5 bases, and 11 bases had no gene match. The CDR3 spans 15 residues. Germline CDR1 and CDR2: LNHDA and SQIVND (reference sequence). Profiling relied on immunoSEQ multiplex PCR, and the TCRdb table lists in-frame clones only, not all of them. The table shows about 36,000 clones, with less than 85% occurring only once. These data are taken from a study of pediatric ulcerative colitis. Study findings and constraints: Two rectal CDR3 clonotypes occurred in all ulcerative colitis patients. Blood samples from two patients yielded substantially fewer templates and were excluded from blood-rectal overlap analysis.

The source material was blood. The J gene is TRBJ2-7, the V gene TRBV19; TRBD1 matches 9 bases. This TCR derives from a girl between 5 and 17 years old with moderate ulcerative colitis. As DNA, the CDR3 is TGTGCCAGTAGTCCCCGGGACAGGGACCGTGGCGAGCAGTACTTC. The encoded protein is CASSPRDRDRGEQYF.